Listed here is a single T cell receptor beta chain. Its target is not known. These data come from a study of T cells expressing NK-cell markers. Background on the study: Sequencing of TCR beta repertoires drew on sorted CD3+CD56+NKG2C+, CD3+CD56+NKG2C- and CD3+CD56-NKG2C+ T cells.

This CDR3 region has 15 residues. CDR1 and CDR2 from the germline V gene are SGHRS and YFSETQ. Researchers built TCR beta cDNA using 5'RACE template switching with UMIs. TCRdb reprocessed the 5' RACE reads, with one entry per CDR3 protein and no DNA. This sample's table reports approximately 170,000 distinct CDR3 sequences. Whole-study findings and limits: Of the CD8+ T cell pool in over 5 donors, about 1.0-7.0% was accounted for by dominant NKG2C+ clonotypes. Researchers report these clonotypes also headed the CD3+CD56-NKG2C+ fraction in several donors.

V usage is TRBV5-1 and J usage is TRBJ2-1; the TCRdb call, TRBD1, lacks DNA for checking. What was sequenced was blood T cells: a sorted CD56 or NKG2C T cell subset, CD4+ or CD8+ T cells, or bulk PBMC T cells (not recorded which). This TCR was recovered from a man aged 18-75 years in good health. The CDR3 region is CASSLVAGGKDEQFF.